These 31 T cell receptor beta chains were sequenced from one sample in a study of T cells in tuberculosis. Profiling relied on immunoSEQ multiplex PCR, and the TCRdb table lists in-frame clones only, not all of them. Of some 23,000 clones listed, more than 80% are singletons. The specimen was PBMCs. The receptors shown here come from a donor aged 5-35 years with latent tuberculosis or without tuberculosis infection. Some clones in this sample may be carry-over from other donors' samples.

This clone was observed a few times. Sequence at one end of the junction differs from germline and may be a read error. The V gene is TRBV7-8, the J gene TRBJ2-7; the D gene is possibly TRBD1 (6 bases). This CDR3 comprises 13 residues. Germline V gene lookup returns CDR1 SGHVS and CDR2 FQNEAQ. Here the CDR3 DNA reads TGTGCCAGCAGCATAGCAGGGGCCTACGAGCAGTACTTC. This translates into CASSIAGAYEQYF.

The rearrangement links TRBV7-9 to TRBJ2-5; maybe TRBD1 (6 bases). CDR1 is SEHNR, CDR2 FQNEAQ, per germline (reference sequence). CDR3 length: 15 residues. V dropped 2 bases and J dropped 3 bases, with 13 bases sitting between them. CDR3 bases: TGTGCCAGCAGCTTATGGGACATCGGTAAAGAGACCCAGTACTTC. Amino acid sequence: CASSLWDIGKETQYF.

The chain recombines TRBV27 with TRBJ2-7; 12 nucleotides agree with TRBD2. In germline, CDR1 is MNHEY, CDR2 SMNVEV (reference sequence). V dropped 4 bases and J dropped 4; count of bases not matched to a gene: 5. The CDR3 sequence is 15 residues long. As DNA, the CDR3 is TGTGCCAGCAGTTCGCGACTAGCGGGAGCTTACGAGCAGTACTTC. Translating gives CASSSRLAGAYEQYF.

CDR3 DNA sequence: TGTGCCAGCAGTCACCGGGACAATGGGGAGCAGTACTTC. Its translation is CASSHRDNGEQYF. The gene calls are TRBV7-9 and TRBJ2-7, with D possibly TRBD1 on 6 matching bases. Germline V gene lookup returns CDR1 SEHNR and CDR2 FQNEAQ (reference sequence). Trimming pared 6 bases from V and 7 bases from J, leaving 16 bases between. The CDR3 length is 13 residues.

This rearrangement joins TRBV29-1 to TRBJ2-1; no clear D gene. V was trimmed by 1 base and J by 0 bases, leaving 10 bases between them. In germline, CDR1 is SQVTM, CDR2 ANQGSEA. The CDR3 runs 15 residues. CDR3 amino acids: CSVEGTAASYNEQFF. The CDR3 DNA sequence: TGCAGCGTTGAAGGTACTGCGGCCTCCTACAATGAGCAGTTCTTC.

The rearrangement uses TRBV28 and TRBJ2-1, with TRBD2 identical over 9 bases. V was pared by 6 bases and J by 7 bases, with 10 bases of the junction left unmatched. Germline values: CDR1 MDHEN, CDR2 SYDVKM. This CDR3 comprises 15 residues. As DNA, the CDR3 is TGTGCCAGCAGGGCGGGAGGGCCGAGTAGTAATGAGCAGTTCTTC. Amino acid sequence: CASRAGGPSSNEQFF.

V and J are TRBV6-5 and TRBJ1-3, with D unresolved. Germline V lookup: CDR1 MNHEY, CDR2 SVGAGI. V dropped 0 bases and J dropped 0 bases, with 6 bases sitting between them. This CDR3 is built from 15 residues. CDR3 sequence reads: CASSYSKSSGNTIYF. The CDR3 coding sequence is TGTGCCAGCAGTTACTCGAAGAGCTCTGGAAACACCATATATTTT.

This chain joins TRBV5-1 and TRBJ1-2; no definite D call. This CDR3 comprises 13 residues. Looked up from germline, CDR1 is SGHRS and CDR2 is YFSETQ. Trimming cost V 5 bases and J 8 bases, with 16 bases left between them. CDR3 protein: CASSFEWAGGYTF. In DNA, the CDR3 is TGCGCCAGCAGTTTTGAATGGGCGGGAGGCTACACCTTC.

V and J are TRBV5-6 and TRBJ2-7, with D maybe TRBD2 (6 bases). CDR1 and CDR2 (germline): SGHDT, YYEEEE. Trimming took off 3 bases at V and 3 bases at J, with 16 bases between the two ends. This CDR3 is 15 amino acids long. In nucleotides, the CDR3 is TGTGCCAGCAGCTCACCGACAGCGGGCCTCTACGAGCAGTACTTC. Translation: CASSSPTAGLYEQYF.

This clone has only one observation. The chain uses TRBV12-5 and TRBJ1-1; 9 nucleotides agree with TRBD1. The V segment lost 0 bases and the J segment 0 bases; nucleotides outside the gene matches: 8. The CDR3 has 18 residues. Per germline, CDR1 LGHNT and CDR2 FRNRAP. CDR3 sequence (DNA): TGTGCTAGTGGTTTGGTAACCGGGACAGGGTTCGTGAACACTGAAGCTTTCTTT. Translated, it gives CASGLVTGTGFVNTEAFF.

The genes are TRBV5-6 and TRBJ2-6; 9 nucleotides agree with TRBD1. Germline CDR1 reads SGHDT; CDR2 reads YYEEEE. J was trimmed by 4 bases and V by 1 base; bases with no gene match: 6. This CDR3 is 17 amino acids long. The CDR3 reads CASSLTGGAGGANVLTF. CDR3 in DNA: TGTGCCAGCAGCTTGACAGGGGGCGCGGGAGGGGCCAACGTCCTGACTTTC.

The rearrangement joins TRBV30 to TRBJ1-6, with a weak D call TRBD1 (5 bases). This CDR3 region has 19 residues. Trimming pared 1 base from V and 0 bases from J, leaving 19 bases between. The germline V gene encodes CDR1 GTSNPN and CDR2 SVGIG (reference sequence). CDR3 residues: CAWSGGLGALSSYNSPLHF. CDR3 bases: TGTGCCTGGAGTGGGGGCCTTGGGGCCCTAAGCTCCTATAATTCACCCCTCCACTTT. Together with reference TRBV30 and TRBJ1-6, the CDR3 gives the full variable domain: SQTIHQWPATLVQPVGSPLSLECTVEGTSNPNLYWYRQAAGRGLQLLFYSVGIGQISSEVPQNLSASRPQDRQFILSSKKLLLSDSGFYLCAWSGGLGALSSYNSPLHFGNGTRLTVT.

The DNA for the CDR3 is TGCGCCAGCAGCTTGAACGTCCCTAGCGGGAGCTCCTACGAGCAGTACTTC. Protein product: CASSLNVPSGSSYEQYF. The chain joins TRBV4-3 to TRBJ2-7, with 10 positions matching TRBD2. V lost 5 bases to trimming and J lost 0 bases; unmatched junction nucleotides: 10. CDR1 is LGHNA, CDR2 YSLEER, per germline. The CDR3 is made up of 17 amino acids.

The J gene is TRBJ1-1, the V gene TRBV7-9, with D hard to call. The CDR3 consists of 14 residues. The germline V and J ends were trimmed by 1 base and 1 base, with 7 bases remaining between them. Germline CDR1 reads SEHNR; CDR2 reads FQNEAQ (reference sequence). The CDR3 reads CASSLEAKNTEAFF. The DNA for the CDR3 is TGTGCCAGCAGCTTAGAAGCCAAGAACACTGAAGCTTTCTTT.

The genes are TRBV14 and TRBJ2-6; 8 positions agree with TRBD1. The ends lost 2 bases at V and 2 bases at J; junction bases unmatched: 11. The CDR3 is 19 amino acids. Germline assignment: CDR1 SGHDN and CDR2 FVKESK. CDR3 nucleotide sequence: TGTGCCAGCAGCCAAACTTTCGGGACAGGACCTCCTGGGGCCAACGTCCTGACTTTC. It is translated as CASSQTFGTGPPGANVLTF.

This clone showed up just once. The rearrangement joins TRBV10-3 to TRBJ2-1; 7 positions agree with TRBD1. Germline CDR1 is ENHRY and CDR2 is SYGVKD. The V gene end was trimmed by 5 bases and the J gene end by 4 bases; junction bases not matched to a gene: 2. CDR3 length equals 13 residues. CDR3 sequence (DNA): TGTGCCATCAGTAGGGACAGTTACAATGAGCAGTTCTTC. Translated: CAISRDSYNEQFF.

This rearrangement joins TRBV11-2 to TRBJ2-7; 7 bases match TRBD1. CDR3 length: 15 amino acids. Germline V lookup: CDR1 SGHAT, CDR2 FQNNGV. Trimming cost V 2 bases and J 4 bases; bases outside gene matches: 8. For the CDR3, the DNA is TGTGCCAGCAGCTTAATTCAGGGGGTGCGATACGAGCAGTACTTC. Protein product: CASSLIQGVRYEQYF.

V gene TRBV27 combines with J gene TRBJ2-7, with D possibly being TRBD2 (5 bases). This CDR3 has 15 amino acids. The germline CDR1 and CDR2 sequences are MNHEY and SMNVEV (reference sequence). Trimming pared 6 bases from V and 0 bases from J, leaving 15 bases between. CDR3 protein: CASRTPGILSYEQYF. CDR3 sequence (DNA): TGTGCCAGCAGGACACCGGGGATTCTCTCCTACGAGCAGTACTTC.

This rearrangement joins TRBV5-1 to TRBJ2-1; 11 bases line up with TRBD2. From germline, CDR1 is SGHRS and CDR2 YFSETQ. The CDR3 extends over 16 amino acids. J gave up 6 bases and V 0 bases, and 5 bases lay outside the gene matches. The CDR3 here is CASSLDGTSGSNEQFF. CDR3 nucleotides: TGCGCCAGCAGCTTGGATGGGACTAGCGGCTCCAATGAGCAGTTCTTC.

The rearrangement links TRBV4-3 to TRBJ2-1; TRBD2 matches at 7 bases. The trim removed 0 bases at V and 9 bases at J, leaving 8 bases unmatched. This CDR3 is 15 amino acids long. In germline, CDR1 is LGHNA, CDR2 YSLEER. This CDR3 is CASSQDLSSGGEQFF. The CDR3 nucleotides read TGCGCCAGCAGCCAAGATTTGTCTAGCGGTGGTGAGCAGTTCTTC.

CDR3 in amino acids: CASSYSSHSPLHF. For the CDR3, the DNA is TGTGCCAGCAGTTACTCGAGCCATTCACCCCTCCACTTT. This chain joins TRBV6-5 and TRBJ1-6; D is undetermined. V lost 0 bases and J 8 bases, leaving 5 bases between the germline ends. The CDR3 runs 13 residues. Looked up from germline, CDR1 is MNHEY and CDR2 is SVGAGI.

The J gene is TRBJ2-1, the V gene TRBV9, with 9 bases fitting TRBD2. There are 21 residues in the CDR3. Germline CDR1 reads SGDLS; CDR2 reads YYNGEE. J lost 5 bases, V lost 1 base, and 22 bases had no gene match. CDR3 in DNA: TGTGCCAGCAGCGTATACGGTCGATGGGGCGGCGGGAGGGATCCCAACAATGAGCAGTTCTTC. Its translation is CASSVYGRWGGGRDPNNEQFF.

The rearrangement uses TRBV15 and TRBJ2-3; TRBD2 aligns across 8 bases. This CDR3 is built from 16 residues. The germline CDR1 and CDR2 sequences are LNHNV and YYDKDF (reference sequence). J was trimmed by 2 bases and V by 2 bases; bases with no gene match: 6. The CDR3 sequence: CATSRYAGGNTDTQYF. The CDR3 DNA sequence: TGTGCCACCAGCAGATACGCGGGGGGTAACACAGATACGCAGTATTTT.

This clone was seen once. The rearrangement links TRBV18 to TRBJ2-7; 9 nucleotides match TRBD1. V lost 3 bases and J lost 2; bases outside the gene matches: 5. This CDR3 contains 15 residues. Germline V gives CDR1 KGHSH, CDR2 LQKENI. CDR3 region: CASSPGTGNTYEQYF. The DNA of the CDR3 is TGTGCCAGCTCACCCGGGACAGGGAATACCTACGAGCAGTACTTC.

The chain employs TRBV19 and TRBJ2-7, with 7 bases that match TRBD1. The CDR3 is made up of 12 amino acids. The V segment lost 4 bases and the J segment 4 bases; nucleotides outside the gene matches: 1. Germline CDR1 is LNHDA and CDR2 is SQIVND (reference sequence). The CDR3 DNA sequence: TGTGCCAGTAGTAAACAGGGGTACGAGCAGTACTTC. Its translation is CASSKQGYEQYF. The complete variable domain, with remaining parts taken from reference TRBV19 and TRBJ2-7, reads DGGITQSPKYLFRKEGQNVTLSCEQNLNHDAMYWYRQDPGQGLRLIYYSQIVNDFQKGDIAEGYSVSREKKESFPLTVTSAQKNPTAFYLCASSKQGYEQYFGPGTRLTVT.

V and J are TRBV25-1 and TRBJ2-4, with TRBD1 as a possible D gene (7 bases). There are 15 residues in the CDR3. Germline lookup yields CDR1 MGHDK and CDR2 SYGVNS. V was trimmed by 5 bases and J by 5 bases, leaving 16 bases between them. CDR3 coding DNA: TGTGCCAGCAGTACTGGCAGGGGGGAGGAAAACATTCAGTACTTC. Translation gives CASSTGRGEENIQYF.

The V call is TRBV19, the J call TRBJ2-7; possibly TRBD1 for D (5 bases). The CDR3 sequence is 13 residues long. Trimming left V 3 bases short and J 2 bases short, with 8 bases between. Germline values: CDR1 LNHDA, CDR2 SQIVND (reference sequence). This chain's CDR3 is CASSIGHTYEQYF. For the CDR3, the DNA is TGTGCCAGTAGTATTGGACATACCTACGAGCAGTACTTC.

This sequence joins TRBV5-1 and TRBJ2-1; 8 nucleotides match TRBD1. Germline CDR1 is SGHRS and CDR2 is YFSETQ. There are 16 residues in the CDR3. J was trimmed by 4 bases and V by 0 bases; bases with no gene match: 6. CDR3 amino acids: CASSLATGAGYNEQFF. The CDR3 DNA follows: TGCGCCAGCAGCTTGGCGACAGGGGCGGGGTACAATGAGCAGTTCTTC. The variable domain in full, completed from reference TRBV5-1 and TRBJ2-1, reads KAGVTQTPRYLIKTRGQQVTLSCSPISGHRSVSWYQQTPGQGLQFLFEYFSETQRNKGNFPGRFSGRQFSNSRSEMNVSTLELGDSALYLCASSLATGAGYNEQFFGPGTRLTVL.

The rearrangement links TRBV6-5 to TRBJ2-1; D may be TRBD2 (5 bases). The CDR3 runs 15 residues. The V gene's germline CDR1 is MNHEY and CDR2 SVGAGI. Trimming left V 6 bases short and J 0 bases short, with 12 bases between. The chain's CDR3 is CASSRGVSSYNEQFF. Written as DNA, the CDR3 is TGTGCCAGCAGCCGGGGAGTCAGCTCCTACAATGAGCAGTTCTTC.

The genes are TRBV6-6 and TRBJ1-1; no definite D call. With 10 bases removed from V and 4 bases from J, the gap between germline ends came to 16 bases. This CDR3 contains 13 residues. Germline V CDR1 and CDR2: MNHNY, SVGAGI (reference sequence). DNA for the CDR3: TGTGCCACCCAAATAACTCTTAGCACTGAAGCTTTCTTT. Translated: CATQITLSTEAFF.

The CDR3 loop reads CASSQGQSARDTQYF. CDR3 in DNA: TGTGCCAGCAGCCAAGGACAGTCTGCACGGGATACGCAGTATTTT. The V call is TRBV9, the J call TRBJ2-3; possible D gene TRBD1, 6 bases. Trimming left V 4 bases short and J 6 bases short, with 18 bases between. This CDR3 spans 15 amino acids. Germline CDR1 SGDLS, CDR2 YYNGEE.